This entry lists 5 T cell receptor beta chains sequenced from one sample in a study of cytotoxic CD8 clonotypes in ibrutinib-treated CLL. Libraries were prepared by immunoSEQ multiplex PCR; TCRdb keeps only in-frame clonotypes and omits some of them. This sample has about 200,000 clones, with around 72% found just once. Sequenced material: PBMCs, taken after 24 months of ibrutinib treatment. The source is a human donor with chronic lymphocytic leukemia.

The rearrangement joins TRBV27 to TRBJ2-7; TRBD2 aligns across 7 bases. The V segment lost 5 bases and the J segment 4 bases; nucleotides outside the gene matches: 8. CDR3 size: 14 residues. CDR1 is MNHEY, CDR2 SMNVEV, per germline (reference sequence). CDR3 sequence: CASSPAAGEYEQYF. The CDR3 DNA sequence: TGTGCCAGCAGTCCCGCTGCGGGAGAGTACGAGCAGTACTTC.

In regard to this clone: Other nucleotide sequences from this sample produce the same CDR3. The chain recombines TRBV30 with TRBJ1-2; D perhaps matches TRBD1 (5 bases). Trimming removed 0 bases at V and 5 bases at J, with 7 bases between. Germline values: CDR1 GTSNPN, CDR2 SVGIG (reference sequence). This CDR3 spans 12 amino acids. For the CDR3, the DNA is TGTGCCTGGAGTGTTGGGGGATATGGCTACACCTTC. Its translation is CAWSVGGYGYTF.

This chain joins TRBV11-1 and TRBJ2-7; 8 positions agree with TRBD1. The CDR3 is made up of 14 amino acids. Germline CDR1 and CDR2: SGHAT and FQDESV (reference sequence). The V gene end was trimmed by 7 bases and the J gene end by 0 bases; junction bases not matched to a gene: 5. CDR3 in amino acids: CASTITGGSYEQYF. The CDR3 DNA is TGTGCCAGCACGATAACAGGGGGCTCCTACGAGCAGTACTTC. The complete variable domain, with remaining parts taken from reference TRBV11-1 and TRBJ2-7, reads EAEVAQSPRYKITEKSQAVAFWCDPISGHATLYWYRQILGQGPELLVQFQDESVVDDSQLPKDRFSAERLKGVDSTLKIQPAELGDSAMYLCASTITGGSYEQYFGPGTRLTVT.

This chain's CDR3 is CASSQRQSERGSHYEQYF. The DNA of the CDR3 is TGTGCCAGCAGCCAACGTCAATCAGAGAGGGGATCCCACTACGAGCAGTACTTC. The chain recombines TRBV4-2 with TRBJ2-7, with D perhaps given as TRBD1 or TRBD2 (5 bases each). The CDR3 sequence is 18 residues long. The V gene's germline CDR1 is LGHNA and CDR2 YNFKEQ. Trimming took off 2 bases at V and 3 bases at J, with 23 bases between the two ends.

The chain uses TRBV5-1 and TRBJ2-7; maybe TRBD1 (6 bases). This CDR3 region has 15 residues. Between the trimmed V and J ends, which lost 0 bases and 4 bases, there was a span of 14 bases. CDR1 is SGHRS and CDR2 is YFSETQ in the germline V gene. CDR3 coding DNA: TGCGCCAGCAGCTTGGAGGACAGCCACCCTTACGAGCAGTACTTC. Its translation is CASSLEDSHPYEQYF.